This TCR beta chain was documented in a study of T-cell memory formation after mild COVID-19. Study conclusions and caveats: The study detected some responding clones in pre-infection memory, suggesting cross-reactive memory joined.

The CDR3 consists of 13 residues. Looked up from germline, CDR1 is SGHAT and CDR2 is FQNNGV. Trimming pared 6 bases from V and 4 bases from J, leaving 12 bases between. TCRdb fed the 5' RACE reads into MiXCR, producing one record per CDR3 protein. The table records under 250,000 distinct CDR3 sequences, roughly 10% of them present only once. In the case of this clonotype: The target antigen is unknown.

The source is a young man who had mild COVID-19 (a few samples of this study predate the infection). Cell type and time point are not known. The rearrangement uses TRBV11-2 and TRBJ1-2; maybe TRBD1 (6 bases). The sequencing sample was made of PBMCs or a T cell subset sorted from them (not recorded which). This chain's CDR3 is CASRLTGSYGYTF. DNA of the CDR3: TGTGCCAGCAGGCTGACAGGTAGCTATGGCTACACCTTC.